The following is a TCR beta chain sequence with its context. While infection was still active, Seattle patients were enrolled and then followed longitudinally. The sample belongs to a study of blood T cell repertoires in COVID-19. In the study overall: Specimens from acute and convalescent COVID-19 originated in the United States, Italy and Spain.

Authors' methods: Amplifying reference gene primers gave estimates of nucleated cell counts. Produced via immunoSEQ multiplex PCR; TCRdb's table is partial and in-frame only. The DNA was the basis for D and trimming; V, J and clone size are from that table. The data show about 340,000 clones, around nine tenths seen once. CDR3 size: 16 residues. CDR1 and CDR2 (germline): SGHAT, FQNNGV. The V and J ends lost 4 bases and 4 bases respectively, with 19 bases between them. The chain links TRBV11-2 to TRBJ1-2; D is perhaps TRBD1 (6 bases). What was sequenced was peripheral blood. The TCR comes from an older woman with COVID-19, enrolled during active disease. CDR3: CASSSTPQGVGYGYTF. As DNA, the CDR3 is TGTGCCAGCAGCTCAACTCCACAGGGAGTTGGCTATGGCTACACCTTC.